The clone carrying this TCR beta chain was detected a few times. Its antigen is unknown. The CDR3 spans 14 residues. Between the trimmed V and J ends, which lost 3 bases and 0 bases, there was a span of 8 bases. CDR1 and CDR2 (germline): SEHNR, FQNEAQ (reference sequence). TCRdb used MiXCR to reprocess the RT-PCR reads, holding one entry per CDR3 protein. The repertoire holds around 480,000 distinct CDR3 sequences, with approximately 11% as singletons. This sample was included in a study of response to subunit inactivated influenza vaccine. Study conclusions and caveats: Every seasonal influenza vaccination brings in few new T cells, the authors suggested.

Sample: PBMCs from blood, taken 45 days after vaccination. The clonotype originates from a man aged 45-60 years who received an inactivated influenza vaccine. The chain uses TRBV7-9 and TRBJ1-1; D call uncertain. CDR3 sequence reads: CASSFGKMNTEAFF. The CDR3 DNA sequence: TGTGCCAGCAGCTTCGGGAAAATGAACACTGAAGCTTTCTTT. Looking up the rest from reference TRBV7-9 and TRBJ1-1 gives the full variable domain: DTGVSQNPRHKITKRGQNVTFRCDPISEHNRLYWYRQTLGQGPEFLTYFQNEAQLEKSRLLSDRFSAERPKGSFSTLEIQRTEQGDSAMYLCASSFGKMNTEAFFGQGTRLTVV.